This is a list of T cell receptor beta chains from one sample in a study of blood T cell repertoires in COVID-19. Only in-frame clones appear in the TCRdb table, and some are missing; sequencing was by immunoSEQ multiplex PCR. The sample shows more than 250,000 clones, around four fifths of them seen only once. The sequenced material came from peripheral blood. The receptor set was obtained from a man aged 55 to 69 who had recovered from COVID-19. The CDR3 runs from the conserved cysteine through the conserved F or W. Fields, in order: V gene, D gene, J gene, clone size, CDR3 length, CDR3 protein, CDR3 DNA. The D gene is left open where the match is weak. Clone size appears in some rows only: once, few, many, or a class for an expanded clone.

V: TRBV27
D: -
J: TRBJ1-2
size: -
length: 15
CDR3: CASSLRLQGNYGYTF
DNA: TGTGCCAGCAGTTTGAGGCTTCAGGGGAACTATGGCTACACCTTC

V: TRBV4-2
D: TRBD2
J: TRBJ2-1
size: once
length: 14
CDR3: CASSQDHLAALQFF
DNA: TGTGCCAGCAGCCAAGATCACCTAGCGGCCCTACAGTTCTTC

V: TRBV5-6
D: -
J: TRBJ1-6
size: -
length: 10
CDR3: CASGRSPLHF
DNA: TGTGCCAGCGGGAGGTCACCCCTCCACTTT

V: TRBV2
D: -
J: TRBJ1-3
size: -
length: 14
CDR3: CASSVQFSGNTIYF
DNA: TGTGCCAGCAGTGTACAGTTCTCTGGAAACACCATATATTTT

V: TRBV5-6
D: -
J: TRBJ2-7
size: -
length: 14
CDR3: CASSLVGGENEQYF
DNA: TGTGCCAGCAGCTTGGTAGGGGGGGAAAACGAGCAGTACTTC

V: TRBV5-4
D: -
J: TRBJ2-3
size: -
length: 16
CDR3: CASSPNQPQGLDTQYF
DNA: TGTGCCAGCAGCCCGAATCAACCCCAGGGGCTTGATACGCAGTATTTT

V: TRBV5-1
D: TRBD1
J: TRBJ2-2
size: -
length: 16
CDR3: CASSLQTGGGTGELFF
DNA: TGCGCCAGCAGCTTACAGACAGGGGGAGGCACCGGGGAGCTGTTTTTT

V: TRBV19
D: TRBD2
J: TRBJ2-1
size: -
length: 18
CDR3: CASSIDLSGLAGVNEQFF
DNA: TGTGCCAGTAGTATAGATCTATCCGGGCTAGCGGGTGTGAATGAGCAGTTCTTC

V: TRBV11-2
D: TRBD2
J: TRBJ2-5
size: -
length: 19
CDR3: CASSLVPGLAGGGQETQYF
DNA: TGTGCCAGCAGCTTGGTCCCGGGACTAGCGGGAGGTGGGCAAGAGACCCAGTACTTC

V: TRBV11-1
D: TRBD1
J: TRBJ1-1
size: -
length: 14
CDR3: CASSLITGVGEAFF
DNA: TGTGCCAGCAGCTTAATAACAGGGGTTGGTGAAGCTTTCTTT

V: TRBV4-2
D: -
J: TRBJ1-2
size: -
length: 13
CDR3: CASSQEGGYGYTF
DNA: TGTGCCAGCAGCCAAGAGGGGGGCTATGGCTACACCTTC

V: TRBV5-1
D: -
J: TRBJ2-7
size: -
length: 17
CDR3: CASSPGLTGQSSYEQYF
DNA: TGCGCCAGCAGCCCGGGACTTACGGGACAGAGCTCCTACGAGCAGTACTTC

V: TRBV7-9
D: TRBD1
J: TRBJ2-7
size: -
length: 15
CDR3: CASSLKTGAPYEQYF
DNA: TGTGCCAGCAGCTTAAAGACAGGGGCCCCCTACGAGCAGTACTTC

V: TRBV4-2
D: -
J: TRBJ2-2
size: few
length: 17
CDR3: CASSPNSGRLNTGELFF
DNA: TGTGCCAGCAGCCCGAATAGCGGACGACTAAACACCGGGGAGCTGTTTTTT

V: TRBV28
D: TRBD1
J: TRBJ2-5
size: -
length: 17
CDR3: CASSFRDRREAGETQYF
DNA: TGTGCCAGCAGTTTTCGGGACAGGAGGGAAGCTGGGGAGACCCAGTACTTC

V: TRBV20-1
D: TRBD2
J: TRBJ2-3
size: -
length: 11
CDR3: CSAERGDTQYF
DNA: TGCAGTGCCGAGCGGGGCGATACGCAGTATTTT

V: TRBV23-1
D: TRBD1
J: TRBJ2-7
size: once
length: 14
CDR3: CASTSLTGSFEQYF
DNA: TGCGCCAGCACCTCTTTGACAGGGTCCTTTGAGCAGTACTTC

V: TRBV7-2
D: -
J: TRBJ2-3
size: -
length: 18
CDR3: CASRKNPATLTATDTQYF
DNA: TGTGCCAGCAGAAAAAATCCCGCGACACTCACTGCCACAGATACGCAGTATTTT

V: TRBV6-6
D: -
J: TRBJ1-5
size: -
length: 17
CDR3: CASSLLGGERTNQPQHF
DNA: TGTGCCAGCAGTCTTCTAGGGGGGGAGAGGACGAATCAGCCCCAGCATTTT

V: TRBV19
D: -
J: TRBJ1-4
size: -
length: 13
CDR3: CASKERNHEKLFF
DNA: TGTGCCAGTAAGGAGAGAAACCATGAAAAACTGTTTTTT

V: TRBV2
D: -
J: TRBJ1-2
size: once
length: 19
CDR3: CASTPPGGSEWGLNYGYTF
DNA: TGTGCCAGCACGCCGCCGGGGGGCAGTGAATGGGGGCTTAACTATGGCTACACCTTC

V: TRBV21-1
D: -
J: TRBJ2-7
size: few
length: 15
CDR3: CASSKKTQSSYEQYF
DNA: TGTGCCAGCAGCAAAAAGACACAAAGCTCCTACGAGCAGTACTTC

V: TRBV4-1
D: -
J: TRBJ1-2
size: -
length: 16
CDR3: CASSQELAGMVGGYTF
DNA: TGCGCCAGCAGCCAGGAGTTAGCAGGGATGGTCGGTGGCTACACCTTC

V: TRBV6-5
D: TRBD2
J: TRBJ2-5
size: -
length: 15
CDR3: CASSLSGRNVETQYF
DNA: TGTGCCAGCAGTCTCAGCGGGAGGAATGTAGAGACCCAGTACTTC

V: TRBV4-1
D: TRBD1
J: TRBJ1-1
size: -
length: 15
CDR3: CASSQTGVGGGEAFF
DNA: TGCGCCAGCAGCCAGACAGGGGTCGGGGGCGGTGAAGCTTTCTTT

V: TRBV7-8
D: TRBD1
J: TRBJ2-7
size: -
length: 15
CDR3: CASSRRGTGRNEQYF
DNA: TGTGCCAGCAGCCGCCGGGGGACAGGGAGGAACGAGCAGTACTTC

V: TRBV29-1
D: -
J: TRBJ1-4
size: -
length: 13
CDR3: CSVVVGSGGKLFF
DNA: TGCAGCGTTGTTGTGGGGTCGGGGGGGAAACTGTTTTTT

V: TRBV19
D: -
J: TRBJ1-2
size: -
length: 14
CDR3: CASSIGRAKSGYTF
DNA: TGTGCCAGTAGTATTGGCAGGGCAAAGAGCGGCTACACCTTC

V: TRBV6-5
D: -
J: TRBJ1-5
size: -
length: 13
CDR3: CASRRDNNQPQHF
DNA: TGTGCCAGCAGACGGGACAACAATCAGCCCCAGCATTTT

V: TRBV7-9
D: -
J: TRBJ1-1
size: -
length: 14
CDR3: CASSREGRYTEAFF
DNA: TGTGCCAGCAGCCGGGAGGGGAGATACACTGAAGCTTTCTTT

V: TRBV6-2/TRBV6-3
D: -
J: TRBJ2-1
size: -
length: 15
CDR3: CASSGAGASYNEQFF
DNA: TGTGCCAGCAGTGGGGCAGGGGCTTCCTACAATGAGCAGTTCTTC

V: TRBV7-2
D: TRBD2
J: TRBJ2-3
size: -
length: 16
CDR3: CASSLVGGANTDTQYF
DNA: TGTGCCAGCAGCTTAGTCGGGGGGGCCAACACAGATACGCAGTATTTT

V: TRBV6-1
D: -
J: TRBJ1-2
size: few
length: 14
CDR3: CASSDVAGFYGYTF
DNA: TGTGCCAGCAGTGATGTAGCGGGCTTCTATGGCTACACCTTC